This T cell receptor beta chain was obtained from a study of post-analysis software for immune sequencing data. Study summary: The courses of disease that were included comprised relapsing-remitting, secondary progressive and progressive-relapsing multiple sclerosis.

Notes on this clonotype: Its antigen is undetermined.

V lost 6 bases and J lost 6, with 7 bases in between. The CDR3 spans 11 residues. Overall study results and limits: When patients were compared with controls, a handful of TRBV segments were more frequent, TRBV5-6, TRBV5-1 and TRBV20-1 among them. The study found significantly lower normalized Chao1 diversity in multiple sclerosis patients than in controls.

Unique molecular identifiers had been added to the TCR beta cDNA libraries. Once roughly 0.95 to 10 million T cells were used, hundreds of thousands of cDNA molecules resulted. One entry per CDR3 protein, called by TCRdb with MiXCR from the PCR reads. The data hold some 370,000 distinct CDR3 sequences, with less than 40% observed a single time. The chain links TRBV12-3 or TRBV12-4 to TRBJ2-3; D unclear. This TCR was sampled from a girl aged 10 to 17 with multiple sclerosis. The specimen was blood. The CDR3 is CASSPHDTQYF. The CDR3 DNA reads as TGTGCCAGCAGCCCCCACGATACGCAGTATTTT.